Listed below are T cell receptor beta chains from one sample, sequenced in a study of T cells in Graves' hyperthyroidism and ophthalmopathy. TCRdb itself ran the multiplex PCR reads through MiXCR, one entry per CDR3 protein. The data contain a few hundred thousand distinct CDR3 sequences, just over 14% of them seen just once; the ten biggest clones take up 10% to 15%. Specimen: blood. Every receptor here comes from a woman between 40 and 55 years old with Graves' hyperthyroidism that later progressed to Graves' ophthalmopathy. CDR3s include the opening cysteine and the closing phenylalanine or tryptophan. A D gene is named only where the DNA matches it firmly. The size of a clone is reported for some rows only, either as once, few or many, or as a class for expanded clones.

CDR3nt: TGTGCCAGCAGGCGTAGGGTCCTAGAACGCTCTGGAAACACCATATATTTT
CDR3aa: CASRRRVLERSGNTIYF
abundance: many
j_gene: TRBJ1-3
d_gene: -
v_gene: TRBV12-3/TRBV12-4

CDR3nt: TGCGCCAGCAGCTTTGGACAGGGGAATGAAAAACTGTTTTTT
CDR3aa: CASSFGQGNEKLFF
abundance: many
j_gene: TRBJ1-4
d_gene: TRBD1
v_gene: TRBV5-1

CDR3nt: TGTGCCACCACGACAGGGGGAGAAAAACTGTTTTTT
CDR3aa: CATTTGGEKLFF
abundance: many
j_gene: TRBJ1-4
d_gene: TRBD1
v_gene: TRBV28

CDR3nt: TGTGCCAGCAGTTACGACGGACTAGCGGACAATGAGCAGTTCTTC
CDR3aa: CASSYDGLADNEQFF
abundance: many
j_gene: TRBJ2-1
d_gene: TRBD2
v_gene: TRBV6-6

CDR3nt: TGCGCCAGCACAGGAGGGAACTCCTACGAGCAGTACTTC
CDR3aa: CASTGGNSYEQYF
abundance: many
j_gene: TRBJ2-7
d_gene: -
v_gene: TRBV10-2

CDR3nt: TGCGCCAGCAGCCAGATCCTCCCGGTTGCTTCACCCCTCCACTTT
CDR3aa: CASSQILPVASPLHF
abundance: -
j_gene: TRBJ1-6
d_gene: -
v_gene: TRBV4-1

CDR3nt: TGTGCCATCAAGGGGACGTCCTCGAGCTCCTACAATGAGCAGTTCTTC
CDR3aa: CAIKGTSSSSYNEQFF
abundance: many
j_gene: TRBJ2-1
d_gene: -
v_gene: TRBV10-3

CDR3nt: TGTGCCAGCAGTACGTACAGGGGACCCTTCGGGGGCTACACCTTC
CDR3aa: CASSTYRGPFGGYTF
abundance: many
j_gene: TRBJ1-2
d_gene: TRBD1
v_gene: TRBV27

CDR3nt: TGTGCCAGCAGTTACTCGACGACGAACACCGGGGAGCTGTTTTTT
CDR3aa: CASSYSTTNTGELFF
abundance: many
j_gene: TRBJ2-2
d_gene: -
v_gene: TRBV6-5

CDR3nt: TGTGCCAGCAGCCGACTAGCGGGGTACAATGAGCAGTTCTTC
CDR3aa: CASSRLAGYNEQFF
abundance: many
j_gene: TRBJ2-1
d_gene: TRBD2
v_gene: TRBV28

CDR3nt: TGTGCCAGCAGCTTATCTACATCCACCCGGCGTGAGCAGTTCTTC
CDR3aa: CASSLSTSTRREQFF
abundance: many
j_gene: TRBJ2-1
d_gene: -
v_gene: TRBV7-8

CDR3nt: TGTGCCAGCAACTTCGGACTAGGAAAGACCGGGGAGCTGTTTTTT
CDR3aa: CASNFGLGKTGELFF
abundance: few
j_gene: TRBJ2-2
d_gene: TRBD2
v_gene: TRBV9

CDR3nt: TGTGCCAGCAGCTTAGGTGGTACTAGCGGGATATACGAGCAGTACTTC
CDR3aa: CASSLGGTSGIYEQYF
abundance: many
j_gene: TRBJ2-7
d_gene: TRBD2
v_gene: TRBV11-2

CDR3nt: TGTGCCAGCAGCTGGCGGACTAGCAGCACAGATACGCAGTATTTT
CDR3aa: CASSWRTSSTDTQYF
abundance: many
j_gene: TRBJ2-3
d_gene: TRBD2
v_gene: TRBV27

CDR3nt: TGTGCCAGCAGCCCTGAATTGCAAGAGACCCAGTACTTC
CDR3aa: CASSPELQETQYF
abundance: many
j_gene: TRBJ2-5
d_gene: -
v_gene: TRBV9

CDR3nt: TGTGCCTGGAAAAGGGGGGAGGGTCCGACCGGGCAGTACTTC
CDR3aa: CAWKRGEGPTGQYF
abundance: -
j_gene: TRBJ2-7
d_gene: -
v_gene: TRBV30

CDR3nt: TGCAGCGTTGAGGAGCGGACAGGGTACAATGAGCAGTTCTTC
CDR3aa: CSVEERTGYNEQFF
abundance: -
j_gene: TRBJ2-1
d_gene: TRBD1
v_gene: TRBV29-1

CDR3nt: TGTGGTGCCAGGGCGAGTGGAGACACTGAAGCTTTCTTT
CDR3aa: CGARASGDTEAFF
abundance: -
j_gene: TRBJ1-1
d_gene: -
v_gene: TRBV7-9

CDR3nt: TGCAGCGTTGGCCGGGACACCCAAGGGGGAGAGCAGTTCTTC
CDR3aa: CSVGRDTQGGEQFF
abundance: -
j_gene: TRBJ2-1
d_gene: -
v_gene: TRBV29-1

CDR3nt: TGCGCCAGCAGCCGGGGGAGGGTGTCCTACGAGCAGTACTTC
CDR3aa: CASSRGRVSYEQYF
abundance: -
j_gene: TRBJ2-7
d_gene: TRBD2
v_gene: TRBV5-1

CDR3nt: TGTGCCAGCAGTTTCGTGAATTACGAGCAGTACTTC
CDR3aa: CASSFVNYEQYF
abundance: many
j_gene: TRBJ2-7
d_gene: -
v_gene: TRBV12-3/TRBV12-4

CDR3nt: TGTGCCAGCAGTTTCCGGTTTTGGCTGTACTCCTACGAGCAGTACTTC
CDR3aa: CASSFRFWLYSYEQYF
abundance: many
j_gene: TRBJ2-7
d_gene: -
v_gene: TRBV28

CDR3nt: TGTGCCAGCAGCGCAAGACAGGGGAGCAATCAGCCCCAGCATTTT
CDR3aa: CASSARQGSNQPQHF
abundance: many
j_gene: TRBJ1-5
d_gene: TRBD1
v_gene: TRBV6-1

CDR3nt: TGTGCCAGCACTTCAAGGCCCCATAATTCACCCCTCCACTTT
CDR3aa: CASTSRPHNSPLHF
abundance: many
j_gene: TRBJ1-6
d_gene: -
v_gene: TRBV28

CDR3nt: TGTGCCAGCAAGGGGACAGCCAGCTCTGCAGACACCATATATTTT
CDR3aa: CASKGTASSADTIYF
abundance: -
j_gene: TRBJ1-3
d_gene: TRBD1
v_gene: TRBV2

CDR3nt: TGTGCCAGCAGCTTTTACAGGGGCGGAACCGGGGAGCTGTTTTTT
CDR3aa: CASSFYRGGTGELFF
abundance: many
j_gene: TRBJ2-2
d_gene: TRBD1
v_gene: TRBV13

CDR3nt: TGTGCCAGCAGCGTAGACGCAGGGGGGGATGAGCAGTTCTTC
CDR3aa: CASSVDAGGDEQFF
abundance: many
j_gene: TRBJ2-1
d_gene: -
v_gene: TRBV7-9

CDR3nt: TGTGCCAGCAGTCCACCCCGTTTACTCCAACGGACCTACGAGCAGTACTTC
CDR3aa: CASSPPRLLQRTYEQYF
abundance: many
j_gene: TRBJ2-7
d_gene: -
v_gene: TRBV27

CDR3nt: TGCGCCAGCAGCTCGGAGGGGGGGGTGAACACTGAAGCTTTCTTT
CDR3aa: CASSSEGGVNTEAFF
abundance: many
j_gene: TRBJ1-1
d_gene: -
v_gene: TRBV5-1

CDR3nt: TGTGCCAGCAGTTCGACGACCGGGGCAGCTTTCTTT
CDR3aa: CASSSTTGAAFF
abundance: many
j_gene: TRBJ1-1
d_gene: -
v_gene: TRBV6-1

CDR3nt: TGTGCCAGCAGTCTGGACAGGCGCACCGGGGAGCTGTTTTTT
CDR3aa: CASSLDRRTGELFF
abundance: -
j_gene: TRBJ2-2
d_gene: TRBD1
v_gene: TRBV6-1

CDR3nt: TGTGCCAGCAGTGAACTAGCGGGAGGGCTTCAAGAGACCCAGTACTTC
CDR3aa: CASSELAGGLQETQYF
abundance: -
j_gene: TRBJ2-5
d_gene: TRBD2
v_gene: TRBV6-1

CDR3nt: TGTGCCAGCAGTGGGGGGTTCTACGAGCAGTACTTC
CDR3aa: CASSGGFYEQYF
abundance: many
j_gene: TRBJ2-7
d_gene: -
v_gene: TRBV28

CDR3nt: TGTGCCAGCAGCGACAGCGGGAGCTCCTACAATGAGCAGTTCTTC
CDR3aa: CASSDSGSSYNEQFF
abundance: many
j_gene: TRBJ2-1
d_gene: TRBD2
v_gene: TRBV6-2/TRBV6-3

CDR3nt: TGTGCCAGCAGCCAAGCAGGGGTCGAGACCCAGTACTTC
CDR3aa: CASSQAGVETQYF
abundance: many
j_gene: TRBJ2-5
d_gene: -
v_gene: TRBV3-1

CDR3nt: TGCGCCAGCAGCTTAACAGGGAGCGAGCAGTACTTC
CDR3aa: CASSLTGSEQYF
abundance: few
j_gene: TRBJ2-7
d_gene: -
v_gene: TRBV5-1

CDR3nt: TGCAGCGTTTCCCTATTATCGACAGGGGTAACCTACAATGAGCAGTTCTTC
CDR3aa: CSVSLLSTGVTYNEQFF
abundance: many
j_gene: TRBJ2-1
d_gene: TRBD1
v_gene: TRBV29-1

CDR3nt: TGTGCCAGCTCACCCTTCGGGATAGCCAAAACTAATGAAAAACTGTTTTTT
CDR3aa: CASSPFGIAKTNEKLFF
abundance: -
j_gene: TRBJ1-4
d_gene: -
v_gene: TRBV18